The entry below describes one T cell receptor (beta chain). No antigen is known for it. The germline CDR1 and CDR2 sequences are MDHEN and SYDVKM. The CDR3 has 12 residues. The germline V and J ends were trimmed by 8 bases and 7 bases, with 12 bases remaining between them. These data originate in a study of shared clonotypes between healthy human individuals. The protocol was immunoSEQ multiplex PCR, while the TCRdb copy is restricted to in-frame clones and leaves out a portion. The profile shows fewer than 400,000 clones, 74% of them singletons. The study, taken as a whole, reports: It was the non-shared clonotypes that had lower generation probabilities than clonotypes shared by all four donors. Read depth was anticipated to influence clonotype sharing among donors.

This clonotype was sampled from a man in his thirties or forties in good health. The rearrangement joins TRBV28 to TRBJ2-1; D is possibly TRBD2 (7 bases). Material: memory CD4+ T cells sorted from blood. Described subset: CD45RA-negative fraction. The CDR3 spells CASQRGGNEQFF. The CDR3 DNA follows: TGTGCCAGCCAAAGGGGGGGGAATGAGCAGTTCTTC.